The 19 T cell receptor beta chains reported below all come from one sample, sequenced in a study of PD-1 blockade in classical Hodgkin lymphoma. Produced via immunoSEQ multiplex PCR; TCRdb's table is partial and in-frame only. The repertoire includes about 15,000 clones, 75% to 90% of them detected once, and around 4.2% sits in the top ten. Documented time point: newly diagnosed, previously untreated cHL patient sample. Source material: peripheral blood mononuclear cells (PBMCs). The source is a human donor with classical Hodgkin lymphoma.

CDR3 residues: CASSLSSGFRTDTQYF. CDR3 DNA sequence: TGTGCCAGCAGTTTATCGAGCGGGTTCCGCACAGATACGCAGTATTTT. This chain connects TRBV27 to TRBJ2-3; a possible D gene is TRBD2 (6 bases). This CDR3 is built from 16 residues. In germline, CDR1 is MNHEY, CDR2 SMNVEV (reference sequence). With 0 bases removed from V and 1 base from J, the gap between germline ends came to 11 bases.

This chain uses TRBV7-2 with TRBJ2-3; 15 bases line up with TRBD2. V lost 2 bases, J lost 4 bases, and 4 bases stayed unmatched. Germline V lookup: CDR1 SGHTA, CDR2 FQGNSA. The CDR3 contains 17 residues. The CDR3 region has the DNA TGTGCCAGCAGCTTACTCGGGACTAGCGGGAGGTCAGATACGCAGTATTTT. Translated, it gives CASSLLGTSGRSDTQYF.

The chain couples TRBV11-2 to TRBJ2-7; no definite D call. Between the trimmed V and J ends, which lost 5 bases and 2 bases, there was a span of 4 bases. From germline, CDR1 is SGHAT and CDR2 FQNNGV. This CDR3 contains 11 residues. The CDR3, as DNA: TGTGCCAGCAGCCTGACCTACGAGCAGTACTTC. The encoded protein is CASSLTYEQYF.

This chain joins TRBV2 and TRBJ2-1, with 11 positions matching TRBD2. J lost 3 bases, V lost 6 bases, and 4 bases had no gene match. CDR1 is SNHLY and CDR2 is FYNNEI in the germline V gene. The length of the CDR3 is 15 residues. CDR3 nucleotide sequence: TGTGCCAGCAGCGCCGGGACTAGCGGCTACAATGAGCAGTTCTTC. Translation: CASSAGTSGYNEQFF.

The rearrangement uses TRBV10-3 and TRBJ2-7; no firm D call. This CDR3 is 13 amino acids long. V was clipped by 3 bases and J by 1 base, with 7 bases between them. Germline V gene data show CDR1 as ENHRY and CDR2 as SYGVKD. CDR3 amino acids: CAISETESYEQYF. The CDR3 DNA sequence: TGTGCCATCAGTGAAACAGAGTCCTACGAGCAGTACTTC.

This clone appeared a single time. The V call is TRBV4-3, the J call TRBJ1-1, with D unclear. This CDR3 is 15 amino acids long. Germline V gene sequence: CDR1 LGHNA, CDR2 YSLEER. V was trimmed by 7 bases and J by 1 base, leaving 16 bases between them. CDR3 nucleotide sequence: TGCGCCAGCACGAAAAGAACGAGGGAGAACACTGAAGCTTTCTTT. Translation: CASTKRTRENTEAFF.

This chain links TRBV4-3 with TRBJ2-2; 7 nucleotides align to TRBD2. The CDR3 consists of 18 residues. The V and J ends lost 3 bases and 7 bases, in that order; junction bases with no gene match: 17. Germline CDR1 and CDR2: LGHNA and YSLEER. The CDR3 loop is CASSQGRAGRAKDGELFF. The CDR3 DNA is TGCGCCAGCAGCCAGGGGCGGGCGGGGAGGGCAAAGGACGGGGAGCTGTTTTTT.

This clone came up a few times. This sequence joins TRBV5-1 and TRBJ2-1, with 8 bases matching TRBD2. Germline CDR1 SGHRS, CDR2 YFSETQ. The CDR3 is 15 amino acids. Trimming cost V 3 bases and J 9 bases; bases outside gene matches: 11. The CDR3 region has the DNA TGCGCCAGCAGCTCAACCGGGACTAGTGTTGGTGAGCAGTTCTTC. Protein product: CASSSTGTSVGEQFF.

CDR3 loop: CASSLSWGTGHIARDSNQPQHF. The CDR3, as DNA: TGTGCCAGCAGTTTATCTTGGGGGACAGGGCACATAGCTAGGGATAGCAATCAGCCCCAGCATTTT. This chain joins TRBV28 and TRBJ1-5; TRBD1 aligns across 9 bases. Germline trimming cut 1 base from V and 0 bases from J; bases unmatched to any gene: 19. Looked up from germline, CDR1 is MDHEN and CDR2 is SYDVKM. The CDR3 spans 22 residues.

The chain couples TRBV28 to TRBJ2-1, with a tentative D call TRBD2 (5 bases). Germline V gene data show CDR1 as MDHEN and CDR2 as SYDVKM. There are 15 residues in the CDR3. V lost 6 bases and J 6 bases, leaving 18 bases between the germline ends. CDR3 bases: TGTGCCAGCAGCACCCGACTACCCTCGGGCAATGAGCAGTTCTTC. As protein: CASSTRLPSGNEQFF.

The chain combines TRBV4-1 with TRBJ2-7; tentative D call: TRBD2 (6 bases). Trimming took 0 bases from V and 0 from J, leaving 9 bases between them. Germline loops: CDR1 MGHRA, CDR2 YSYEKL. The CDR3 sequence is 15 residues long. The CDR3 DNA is TGCGCCAGCAGCCAAGAGCGGGGTAGCTCCTACGAGCAGTACTTC. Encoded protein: CASSQERGSSYEQYF.

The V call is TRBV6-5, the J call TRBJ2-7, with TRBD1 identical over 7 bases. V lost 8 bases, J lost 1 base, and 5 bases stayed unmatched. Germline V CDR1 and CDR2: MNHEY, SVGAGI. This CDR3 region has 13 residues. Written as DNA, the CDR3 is TGTGCCAGCGGCTTCAGGGGGTCCTACGAGCAGTACTTC. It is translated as CASGFRGSYEQYF.

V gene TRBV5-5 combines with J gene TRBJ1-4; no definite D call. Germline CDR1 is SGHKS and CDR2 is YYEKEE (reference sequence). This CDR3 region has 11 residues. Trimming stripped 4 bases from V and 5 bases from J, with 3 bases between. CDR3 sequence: CASSQNEKLFF. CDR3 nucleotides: TGTGCCAGCAGCCAAAATGAAAAACTGTTTTTT.

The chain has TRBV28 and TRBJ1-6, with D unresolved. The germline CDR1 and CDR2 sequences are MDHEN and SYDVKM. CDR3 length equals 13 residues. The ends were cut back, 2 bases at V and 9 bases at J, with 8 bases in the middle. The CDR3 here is CASSLEIGSPLHF. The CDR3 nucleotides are TGTGCCAGCAGTTTAGAAATAGGTTCACCCCTCCACTTT.

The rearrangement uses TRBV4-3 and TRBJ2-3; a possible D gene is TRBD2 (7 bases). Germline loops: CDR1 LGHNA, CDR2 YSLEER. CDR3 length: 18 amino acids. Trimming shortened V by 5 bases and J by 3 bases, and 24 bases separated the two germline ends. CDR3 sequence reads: CASSSQPAGAGETDTQYF. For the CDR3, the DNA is TGCGCCAGCAGCTCTCAACCGGCGGGGGCGGGAGAAACAGATACGCAGTATTTT.

CDR3 in DNA: TGCGCCAGCAGCCAAGGAGTACAGGGTGGATTCGATGAGCAGTTCTTC. Translating gives CASSQGVQGGFDEQFF. V usage is TRBV4-3 and J usage is TRBJ2-1; TRBD1 is a possible D gene (6 bases). The CDR3 sequence is 16 residues long. The V and J ends lost 1 base and 8 bases respectively, with 18 bases between them. Germline CDR1 and CDR2: LGHNA and YSLEER.

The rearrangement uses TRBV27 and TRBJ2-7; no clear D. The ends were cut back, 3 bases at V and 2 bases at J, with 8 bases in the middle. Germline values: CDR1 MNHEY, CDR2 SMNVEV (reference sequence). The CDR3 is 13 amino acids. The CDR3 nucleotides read TGTGCCAGCAGTTTCCGCCCGACCTACGAGCAGTACTTC. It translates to CASSFRPTYEQYF.

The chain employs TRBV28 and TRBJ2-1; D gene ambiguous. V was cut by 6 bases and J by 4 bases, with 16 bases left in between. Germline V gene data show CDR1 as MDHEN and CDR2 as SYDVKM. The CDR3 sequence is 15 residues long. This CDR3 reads CASRSMGSSYNEQFF. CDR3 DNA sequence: TGTGCCAGCAGATCGATGGGGTCCTCATACAATGAGCAGTTCTTC.

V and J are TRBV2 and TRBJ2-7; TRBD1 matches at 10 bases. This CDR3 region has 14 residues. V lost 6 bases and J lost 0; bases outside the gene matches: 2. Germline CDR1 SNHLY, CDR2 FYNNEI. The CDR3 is CASRDRGSSYEQYF. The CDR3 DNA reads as TGTGCCAGCAGGGACAGGGGGTCCTCCTACGAGCAGTACTTC.